This T cell receptor beta chain originates from a study of early T cells in non-severe SARS-CoV-2 infection. Study information: The study sequenced bulk RNA from unsorted whole blood, with chains unpaired. General observations from the study: Reliance on VDJdb matching favored anti-spike CD8 responses; private and CD4 specificities were missed.

This clonotype was found a few times. Its antigen is not known. The TCR library protocol was used to attach unique molecular identifiers. These identifiers were attached to individual cDNA molecules. TCRdb analysed the 5' RACE reads with MiXCR anew, one entry per CDR3 protein. The sample lists tens of thousands of distinct CDR3 sequences, around 9.1% occurring once. Germline CDR1 KGHDR, CDR2 SFDVKD. Trimming took 4 bases from V and 1 from J, leaving 22 bases between them. The CDR3 extends over 20 amino acids. V gene TRBV24-1 combines with J gene TRBJ2-6, with D perhaps being TRBD1 or TRBD2 (5 bases each). Sample: whole blood. This clonotype originated in an adult who was a healthcare worker with PCR-confirmed SARS-CoV-2 infection or an uninfected control (not recorded which). The CDR3, as DNA: TGTGCCACCAGTGACCACCGGGCTAGCCACAAGGGGTCTGGGGCCAACGTCCTGACTTTC. Amino acids: CATSDHRASHKGSGANVLTF.